This T cell receptor beta chain was sequenced during a study of beta chain features in type 1 diabetes. Whole-study context: Patients did not differ from healthy donors in age, gender or cell yield. Study outcomes and limitations: A potential influence of HLA type upon TCRB rearrangement remained unresolved herein. Among all four CD4+ subsets, Type 1 diabetes patients had TCRB CDR3s that were moderately but significantly shorter.

Expressed TCRB transcripts were sequenced after all isolated RNA was converted to cDNA. The table came from immunoSEQ multiplex PCR; TCRdb's copy has only in-frame clones and leaves some out. This table has 900,000 or so clones, 15% to 20% appearing once. The germline CDR1 and CDR2 sequences are LNHDA and SQIVND (reference sequence). The CDR3 is 13 amino acids. V was pared by 6 bases and J by 5 bases, with 13 bases between. Cells sorted by CD45RO/CCR7/CD25/CD127/CD95/CD27 comprised CD4+ naive, central memory, regulatory and stem cell-like memory cells. This clone was detected only a few times. No antigen is known for it.

The sequencing sample was made of naive CD4+ T cells from blood. The origin of this receptor is a woman under 30 in good health. The chain has TRBV19 and TRBJ2-5; maybe TRBD1 (6 bases). CDR3 in DNA: TGTGCCAGTAGCGGACAGCCTCCGGAGACCCAGTACTTC. Translation: CASSGQPPETQYF.